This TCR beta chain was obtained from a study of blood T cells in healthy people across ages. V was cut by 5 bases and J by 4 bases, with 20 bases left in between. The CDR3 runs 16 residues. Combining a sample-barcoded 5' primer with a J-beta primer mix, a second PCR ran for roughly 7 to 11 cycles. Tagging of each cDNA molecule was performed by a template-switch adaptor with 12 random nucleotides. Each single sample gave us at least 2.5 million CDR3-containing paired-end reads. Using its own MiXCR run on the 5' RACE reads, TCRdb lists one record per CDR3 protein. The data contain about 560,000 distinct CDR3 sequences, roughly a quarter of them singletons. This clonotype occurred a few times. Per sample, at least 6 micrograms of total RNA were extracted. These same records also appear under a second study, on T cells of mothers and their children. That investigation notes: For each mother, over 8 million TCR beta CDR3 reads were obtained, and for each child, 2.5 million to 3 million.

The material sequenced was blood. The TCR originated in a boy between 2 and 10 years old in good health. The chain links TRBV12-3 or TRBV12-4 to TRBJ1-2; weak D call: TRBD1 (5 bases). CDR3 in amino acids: CASSPPGRLRGYGYTF. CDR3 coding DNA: TGTGCCAGCAGTCCCCCAGGGCGGCTAAGAGGCTATGGCTACACCTTC.